This T cell receptor beta chain stems from a study of OX40 agonist ivuxolimab in advanced cancers. Looking at the study overall: Patients were treated with ivuxolimab, an agonistic anti-OX40 (CD134) antibody. Patients enrolled in dose escalation were diagnosed with hepatocellular carcinoma, melanoma, renal cell or head and neck cancer. Study-level points and caveats: Clonal expansion was seen in CD4+ and CD8+ blood T cells by week 6 at 0.1 to 3.0 mg/kg. Among some nonresponders, normalized T-cell clonal expansion was also low.

Trimming removed 2 bases from V and 0 bases from J, with 18 bases in between. This CDR3 region has 18 residues. The germline gives CDR1 MNHEY, CDR2 SMNVEV (reference sequence). A word on this clone: Its matching antigen is unknown.

TCRdb keeps only in-frame clones here, not all; method: immunoSEQ multiplex PCR. The data show approximately 15,000 clones, approximately 92% seen once. The source of this sequence is an adult with an advanced solid tumor such as melanoma, head and neck, liver or kidney cancer. The source material was CD4+ or CD8+ T cells sorted from blood, sampled in a trial of the OX40 agonist ivuxolimab. The chain carries TRBV27 and TRBJ2-3; TRBD2 is a possible D gene (6 bases). CDR3 sequence: CASSLARGTYPSTDTQYF. CDR3 nucleotides: TGTGCCAGCAGTTTAGCCCGTGGGACTTATCCTAGCACAGATACGCAGTATTTT.